This TCR beta chain was recovered during a study of blood T cell repertoires in COVID-19. Study details: COVID-19 samples collected from the United States, Italy and Spain covered acute and convalescent phases. Nucleic acid was either cDNA or gDNA, and it came from T cells, B-cell-depleted T cells, or PBMCs.

Participant reports of clinical history set cohort assignment. A PCR-confirmed or clinician-diagnosed COVID-19 case had contacted exposed participants within 2 weeks of entry. The V gene's germline CDR1 is SGDLS and CDR2 YYNGEE. The CDR3 runs 13 residues. V dropped 8 bases and J dropped 0 bases, with 10 bases sitting between them. Data came from immunoSEQ multiplex PCR; TCRdb stores just in-frame clones and leaves some out. The table records 330,000 or so clones, roughly 86% of them present only once. This clone is a singleton in its sample. The origin of this receptor is a woman aged 30 to 39 who had been exposed to COVID-19. The chain couples TRBV9 to TRBJ2-3; D remains unclear. The sample consisted of PBMCs or T cells enriched from blood (not recorded which). The CDR3 nucleotides read TGTGCCAGTCAAGAGTCTAGCACAGATACGCAGTATTTT. This encodes CASQESSTDTQYF.